Detailed here is one TCR beta chain. Its cognate antigen is unknown. Sequencing was performed with immunoSEQ multiplex PCR; in TCRdb, only in-frame clones are kept and a portion is missing. Of roughly 77,000 clones in the sample, 89% are singletons; the top ten hold roughly 2.5%. The data originate from a study of graft-versus-host responses after intestinal transplantation. Study details: Each recipient received anti-thymocyte globulin induction, then tacrolimus and steroids for around 3 years.

Study results and limitations: Recipient marrow showed GvH clones, some seen first in ileum or blood.

The CDR3 has 15 residues. After removal of 5 bases from V and 12 bases from J, the junction contained 15 bases not matched to a gene. CDR1 is SGHAT, CDR2 FQNNGV, per germline. The genes are TRBV11-2 and TRBJ1-3, with TRBD1 matching 8 bases. This TCR derives from a human donor who received an intestinal transplant. This specimen consisted of unstimulated CD8+ T cells sorted from spleen or lymph node cells, obtained before intestinal transplant. Here the CDR3 DNA reads TGTGCCAGCAGCCTATTCGGGACAGGACAGGGACACATATATTTT. It codes for CASSLFGTGQGHIYF.